This T cell receptor beta chain was recorded in a study of T cell responses to AZD1222 COVID-19 vaccine. Study-level findings and limits: Two AZD1222 administrations were followed by greater Spike-specific TCR breadth and depth. Spike-wide vaccine-associated CD4 TCRs dominated at 160-218 and 743-854.

Libraries were prepared by immunoSEQ multiplex PCR; TCRdb keeps only in-frame clonotypes and omits some of them. Found here are over 100,000 clones, about 88% of them singletons; the top ten hold 2.4%. CDR1 and CDR2 from the germline V gene are LGHDT and YNNKEL (reference sequence). The length of the CDR3 is 15 residues. Unmatched junction bases numbered 11, after V lost 0 bases and J lost 15 bases. As regards this clone: Its specificity is unknown.

The genes are TRBV3-1 (or the pseudogene TRBV3-2) and TRBJ2-1; 10 bases line up with TRBD2. This receptor was identified in an adult in good health. Specimen: peripheral blood, collected on day 0 of AZD1222 vaccination. The CDR3 region has the DNA TGTGCCAGCAGCCAAGATTCGGCCAGCGGGAGGGCCGCGTTCTTC. Translation gives CASSQDSASGRAAFF.